The rows below give T cell receptor beta chains drawn from one sample of a study of neurological immune-mediated disorders. MiXCR was run by TCRdb on the 5' RACE reads, yielding one entry per CDR3 protein. The data hold 20,000 to 30,000 distinct CDR3 sequences, with approximately 13% observed a single time. The material sequenced was CD4+ T cells from blood. All receptors derive from a female donor with HTLV-1-associated myelopathy (HAM/TSP). Both conserved end residues are part of each CDR3. A D gene is named only where the DNA matches it firmly. Only part of the rows carry a size: once, few, many, or a class if the clone is expanded.

D,V,size,J,DNA,CDR3
TRBD1,TRBV29-1,many,TRBJ2-5,TGCAGCGCCACTGGCAGGGGGCCTTCCGAGACCCAGTACTTC,CSATGRGPSETQYF
NA,TRBV20-1,once,TRBJ1-5,TGCAGTGCTAGAGATAGGTCCAGTGTCAGGCAGCCCCAGCATTTC,CSARDRSSVRQPQHF
NA,TRBV18,many,TRBJ2-6,TGTGCCAGCTCACCAGCCGACGGACTCTCTGGGGCCAACGTCCTGACTTTC,CASSPADGLSGANVLTF
TRBD1,TRBV20-1,many,TRBJ2-1,TGCAGTGCTAGCCGTACAGGGGGCAGGAATGAGCAGTTCTTC,CSASRTGGRNEQFF
TRBD1,TRBV5-1,many,TRBJ1-6,TGCGCCAGCAGCTTAGGGGGCGACGAATCACCCCTCCACTTT,CASSLGGDESPLHF
NA,TRBV27,NA,TRBJ2-7,TGTGCCAGCAGACGGGTGGGAGGTACCTACGAGCAGTACTTC,CASRRVGGTYEQYF
NA,TRBV21-1,many,TRBJ2-5,TGTGCCAGCAGCCCTTTCGGTTCTGGGAGACCGGGAGAGACCCAGTACTTC,CASSPFGSGRPGETQYF
NA,TRBV10-3,many,TRBJ2-3,TGTGCCATCAGTGAGCCCCGCCTGGCAGGGAGTCTGTATTTT,CAISEPRLAGSLYF
NA,TRBV7-7,many,TRBJ2-1,TGTGCTAGCAGCTTAGGGTCTAGCTCCTACAATGAGCAGTTCTTC,CASSLGSSSYNEQFF
NA,TRBV6-5,NA,TRBJ1-5,TGTGCCAGCAGAGAGGGGGTACACAATCAGCCACAGCATTTT,CASREGVHNQPQHF
NA,TRBV10-3,many,TRBJ1-1,TGTGCCATCAGTGAGGATCCCGGGGCTGAAGCTTTCTTT,CAISEDPGAEAFF
TRBD2,TRBV3-1,many,TRBJ2-3,TGTGCCAGCAGCCAAGCTAGCGGGGGGGCCGAAGGTACGCAGTATTTT,CASSQASGGAEGTQYF
NA,TRBV7-8,many,TRBJ2-5,TGTGCCAGCAGCATCGGGCCTCAAGAGACCCAGTACTTC,CASSIGPQETQYF
NA,TRBV7-3,many,TRBJ2-3,TGTGCCAGCAGCTCCACAGGGATCGGGACAGATACGCAGTATTTT,CASSSTGIGTDTQYF
NA,TRBV5-1,many,TRBJ1-4,TGCGCCAGCAGCCCCTCGTGGGCCACTAATGAAAAACTGTTTTTT,CASSPSWATNEKLFF
TRBD1,TRBV20-1,many,TRBJ1-2,TGCAGTGCGTGGGACAGGGTTAACTATGGCTACACCTTC,CSAWDRVNYGYTF
NA,TRBV20-1,many,TRBJ2-2,TGCAGTGCTGCTACAGGGAACACCGGGGAGCTGTTTTTT,CSAATGNTGELFF
TRBD1,TRBV7-2,many,TRBJ1-1,TGTGCCAGCAGCTTAGCGCTGACAGGGGGGGGAACTGAAGCTTTCTTT,CASSLALTGGGTEAFF
NA,TRBV5-1,medium-sized,TRBJ2-7,TGCGCCAGCAGCTTGTTAGAGGGGACCTCCGGGCGCGAGCAGTACTTC,CASSLLEGTSGREQYF
NA,TRBV4-2,many,TRBJ1-2,TGTGCCAGCAGCCAAGATAGCGGGACGACGGCTGGCGGCTACACCTTC,CASSQDSGTTAGGYTF
NA,TRBV4-1,many,TRBJ2-4,TGCGCCAGCAGCCAATCATATCAGCTAGCCAAAAACATTCAGTACTTC,CASSQSYQLAKNIQYF
NA,TRBV7-3,many,TRBJ1-1,TGTGCCAGCAGCTTAAGGGCGGACAGTTACACTGAAGCTTTCTTT,CASSLRADSYTEAFF
NA,TRBV5-1,many,TRBJ1-1,TGCGCCAGCAGTAGAGACAGCAACACTGAAGCTTTCTTT,CASSRDSNTEAFF
NA,TRBV2,many,TRBJ2-5,TGTGCCAGTATCCAAGAGACCCAGTACTTC,CASIQETQYF
TRBD1,TRBV2,many,TRBJ1-6,TGTGCCAGCAGACCCGGGACAGTTAATTCACCCCTCCACTTT,CASRPGTVNSPLHF
NA,TRBV20-1,many,TRBJ2-7,TGCAGTGCTAGGGACTATGGGGGCTACGAGCAGTACTTC,CSARDYGGYEQYF
NA,TRBV29-1,many,TRBJ2-1,TGCAGCGCTAGCACAGAGACGGTGGGGTGGCAGTTCTTC,CSASTETVGWQFF
NA,TRBV3-1,many,TRBJ1-1,TGTGCCAGCAGCCAACAGAGTGAAGCTTTCTTT,CASSQQSEAFF
TRBD1,TRBV20-1,NA,TRBJ2-3,TGCATTGTAAAAGGGGGCGAATCAGATACGCAGTATTTT,CIVKGGESDTQYF
NA,TRBV27,many,TRBJ1-5,TGTGCCAGCAGTTTAAGGCCCTATCAGCCCCAGCATTTT,CASSLRPYQPQHF
TRBD1,TRBV29-1,many,TRBJ2-3,TGCAGCGTTACAGGGGACCCTAGCACAGATACGCAGTATTTT,CSVTGDPSTDTQYF
TRBD1,TRBV6-5,many,TRBJ1-2,TGTGCCACACGACAGGGGGACTATGGCTACACCTTC,CATRQGDYGYTF
NA,TRBV20-1,many,TRBJ1-1,TGCAGTGCTAGGATTGATAGGGTAGAAGCTTTCTTT,CSARIDRVEAFF
TRBD2,TRBV29-1,few,TRBJ2-1,TGCAGCGTTGAAGCGGGAGGCCCCTACAATGAGCAGTTCTTC,CSVEAGGPYNEQFF
NA,TRBV20-1,many,TRBJ1-1,TGCAGTGCCGTACGGACAGACAACACTGAAGCTTTCTTT,CSAVRTDNTEAFF
TRBD1,TRBV29-1,many,TRBJ1-2,TGCAGCGTTGTAGCAGGGGGAGAGGGCTACACCTTC,CSVVAGGEGYTF
TRBD1,TRBV6-1,many,TRBJ1-6,TGTGCCAGCAGTGTACAGGGGGCCGGTAATTCACCCCTCCACTTT,CASSVQGAGNSPLHF
TRBD2,TRBV12-3/TRBV12-4,many,TRBJ2-7,TGTGCCAGCAGGGCCTGGGGGGGTGAGGAGCAGTACTTC,CASRAWGGEEQYF
TRBD2,TRBV20-1,many,TRBJ2-5,TGCAGTGCTACCCCACCGGGACTAGGGGAGACCCAGTACTTC,CSATPPGLGETQYF
TRBD1,TRBV10-3,many,TRBJ1-2,TGTGCCATCAGTGAGTCGGTCGGCAGGGGGCCTAAAACCCTCTATGGCTACACCTTC,CAISESVGRGPKTLYGYTF
NA,TRBV5-1,NA,TRBJ1-2,TGCGCTAGCAGCTTGGGGGCGGCAGGCACGGGTGGCTACACCTTC,CASSLGAAGTGGYTF